The clone carrying this T cell receptor (beta chain) was picked up one time. This sample is part of a study of blood T cell repertoires in COVID-19. Germline CDR1 reads MNHEY; CDR2 reads SVGEGT. This CDR3 contains 13 residues. Deletions cut 6 bases from V and 4 bases from J, with 13 bases between. In the original workflow: Amplification of reference gene primers provided the estimated nucleated cell counts. Here immunoSEQ multiplex PCR was the method, and the copy in TCRdb shows in-frame clones only, minus some. V and J calls and clone size follow that table, whereas D and trimming were derived from the DNA. Among about 52,000 clones listed, about nine tenths were seen once.

The receptor was isolated from a man between 70 and 80 years old with acute or convalescent COVID-19. The genes are TRBV6-2 or TRBV6-3 and TRBJ2-7, with D possibly being TRBD2 (6 bases). Source material: peripheral blood. The CDR3 DNA is TGTGCCAGCAGCCACGGGGAGGCGTACGAGCAGTACTTC. This encodes CASSHGEAYEQYF.